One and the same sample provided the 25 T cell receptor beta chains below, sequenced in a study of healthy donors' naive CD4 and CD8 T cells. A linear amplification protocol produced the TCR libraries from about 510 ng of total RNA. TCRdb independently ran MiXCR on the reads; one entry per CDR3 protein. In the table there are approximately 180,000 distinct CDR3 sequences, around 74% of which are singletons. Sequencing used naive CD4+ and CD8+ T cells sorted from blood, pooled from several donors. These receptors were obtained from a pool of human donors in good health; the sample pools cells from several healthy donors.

CDR3 DNA sequence: TGCAGCGCGGGACAGACCCAAGAGACCCAGTACTTC. Its protein product is CSAGQTQETQYF. V is TRBV29-1 and J is TRBJ2-5, with 7 bases fitting TRBD1. Germline CDR1 reads SQVTM; CDR2 reads ANQGSEA. The CDR3 is 12 amino acids. V lost 7 bases to trimming and J lost 1 base; unmatched junction nucleotides: 3.

CDR3 in DNA: TGTGCCAGCAGTGAAGGATATAGACATAGCAATCAGCCCCAGCATTTT. It translates to CASSEGYRHSNQPQHF. The chain couples TRBV2 to TRBJ1-5, with no clear D. The V gene lost 1 base and the J gene lost 0 bases, with 10 bases spanning the gap. Per the germline V gene, CDR1 is SNHLY and CDR2 is FYNNEI. The CDR3 runs 16 residues.

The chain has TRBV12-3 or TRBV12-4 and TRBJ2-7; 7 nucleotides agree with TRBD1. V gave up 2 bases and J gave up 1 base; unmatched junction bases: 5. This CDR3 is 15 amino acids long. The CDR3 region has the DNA TGTGCCAGCAGTTTACGAGGGGGCGTGTCCTACGAGCAGTACTTC. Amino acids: CASSLRGGVSYEQYF.

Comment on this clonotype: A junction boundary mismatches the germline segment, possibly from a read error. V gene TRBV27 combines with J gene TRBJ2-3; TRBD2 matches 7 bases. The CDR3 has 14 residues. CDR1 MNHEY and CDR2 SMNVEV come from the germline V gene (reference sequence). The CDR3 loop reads CTSRPSSGSDTQYF. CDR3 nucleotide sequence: TGTACCAGCAGGCCTTCTAGCGGATCCGATACGCAGTATTTT.

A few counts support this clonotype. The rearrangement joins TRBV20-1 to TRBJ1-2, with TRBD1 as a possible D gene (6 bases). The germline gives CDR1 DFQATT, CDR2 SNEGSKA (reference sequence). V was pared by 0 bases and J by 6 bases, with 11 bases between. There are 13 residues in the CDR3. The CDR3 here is CSARDPGVDGYTF. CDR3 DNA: TGCAGTGCTAGAGATCCAGGGGTCGATGGCTACACCTTC.

This chain's CDR3 is CASSQGRANSPLHF. The DNA of the CDR3 is TGCGCCAGCAGCCAGGGCAGGGCCAATTCACCCCTCCACTTT. The chain recombines TRBV4-3 with TRBJ1-6, with D perhaps TRBD1 (5 bases). Germline V lookup: CDR1 LGHNA, CDR2 YSLEER. Trimming left V 3 bases short and J 7 bases short, with 10 bases between. The CDR3 runs 14 residues.

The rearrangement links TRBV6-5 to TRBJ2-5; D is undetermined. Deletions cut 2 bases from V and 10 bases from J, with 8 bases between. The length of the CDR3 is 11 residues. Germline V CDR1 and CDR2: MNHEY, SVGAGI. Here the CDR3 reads CASSYTGLQYF. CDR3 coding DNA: TGTGCCAGCAGTTACACCGGGCTCCAGTACTTC.

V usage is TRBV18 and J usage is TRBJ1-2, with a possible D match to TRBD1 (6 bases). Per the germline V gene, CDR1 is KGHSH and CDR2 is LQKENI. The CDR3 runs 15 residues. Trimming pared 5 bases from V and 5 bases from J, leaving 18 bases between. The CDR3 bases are TGTGCCAGCTCAGAAGAAACCGGGACACTTTATGGCTACACCTTC. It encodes CASSEETGTLYGYTF.

In DNA, the CDR3 is TGTGCCAGCAGTGCCGGGAATCCACCCCTCCACTTT. Amino acid sequence: CASSAGNPPLHF. The chain carries TRBV12-3 or TRBV12-4 and TRBJ1-6; D ambiguous. Trimming shortened V by 5 bases and J by 11 bases, and 10 bases separated the two germline ends. This CDR3 comprises 12 residues.

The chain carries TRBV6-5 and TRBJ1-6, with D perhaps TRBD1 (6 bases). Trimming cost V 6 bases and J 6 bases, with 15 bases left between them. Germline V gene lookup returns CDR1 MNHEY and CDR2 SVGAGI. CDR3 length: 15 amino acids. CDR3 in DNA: TGTGCCAGCAGGCGGGAGGACAGACTTAATTCACCCCTCCACTTT. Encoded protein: CASRREDRLNSPLHF.

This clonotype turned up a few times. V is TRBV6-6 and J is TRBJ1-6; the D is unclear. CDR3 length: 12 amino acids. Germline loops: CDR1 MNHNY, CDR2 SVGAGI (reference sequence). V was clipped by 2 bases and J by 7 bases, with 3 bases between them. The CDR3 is CASSYGNSPLHF. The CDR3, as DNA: TGTGCCAGCAGTTACGGGAATTCACCCCTCCACTTT.

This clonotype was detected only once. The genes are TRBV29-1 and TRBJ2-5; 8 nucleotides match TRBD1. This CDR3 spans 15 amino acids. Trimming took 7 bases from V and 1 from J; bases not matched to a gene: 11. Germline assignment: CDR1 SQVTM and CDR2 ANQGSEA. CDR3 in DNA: TGCAGCGCGGGAACAGGGGGTCCCTTCCAAGAGACCCAGTACTTC. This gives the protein CSAGTGGPFQETQYF.

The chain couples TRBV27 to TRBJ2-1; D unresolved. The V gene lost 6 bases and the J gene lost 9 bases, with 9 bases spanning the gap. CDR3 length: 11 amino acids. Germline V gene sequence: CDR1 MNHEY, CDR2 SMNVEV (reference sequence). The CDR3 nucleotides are TGTGCCAGCAGCTTCTTGGGTGAGCAGTTCTTC. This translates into CASSFLGEQFF.

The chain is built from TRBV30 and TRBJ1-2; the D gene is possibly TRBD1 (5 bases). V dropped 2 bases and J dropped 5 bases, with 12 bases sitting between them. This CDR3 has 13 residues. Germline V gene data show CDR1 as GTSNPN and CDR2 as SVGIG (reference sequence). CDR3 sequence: CAWSPGNSYGYTF. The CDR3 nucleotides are TGTGCCTGGAGTCCAGGGAATTCGTATGGCTACACCTTC.

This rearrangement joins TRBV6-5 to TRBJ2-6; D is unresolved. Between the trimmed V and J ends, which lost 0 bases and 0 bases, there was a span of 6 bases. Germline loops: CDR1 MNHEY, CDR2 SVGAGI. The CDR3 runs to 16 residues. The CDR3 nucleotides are TGTGCCAGCAGTTACTCTTCGCGCTCTGGGGCCAACGTCCTGACTTTC. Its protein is CASSYSSRSGANVLTF.

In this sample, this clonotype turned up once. CDR3 amino acids: CASSQDWGRVLMNTEAFF. Here the CDR3 DNA reads TGTGCCAGCAGCCAAGATTGGGGACGGGTACTTATGAACACTGAAGCTTTCTTT. The V and J genes are TRBV4-2 and TRBJ1-1, with a weak D call TRBD1 (5 bases). The V gene's germline CDR1 is LGHNA and CDR2 YNFKEQ. Between the trimmed V and J ends, which lost 0 bases and 0 bases, there was a span of 17 bases. This CDR3 has 18 residues.

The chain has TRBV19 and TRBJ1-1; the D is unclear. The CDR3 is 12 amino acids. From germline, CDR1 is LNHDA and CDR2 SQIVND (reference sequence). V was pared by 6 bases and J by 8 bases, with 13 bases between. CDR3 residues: CASRVDWGEAFF. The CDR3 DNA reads TGTGCCAGTAGGGTTGACTGGGGAGAAGCTTTCTTT.

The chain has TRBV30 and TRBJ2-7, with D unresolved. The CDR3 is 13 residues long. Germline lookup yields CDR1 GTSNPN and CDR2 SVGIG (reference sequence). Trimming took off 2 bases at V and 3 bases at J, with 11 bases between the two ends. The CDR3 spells CAWSWSESYEQYF. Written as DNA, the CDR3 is TGTGCCTGGAGTTGGTCCGAAAGCTACGAGCAGTACTTC.

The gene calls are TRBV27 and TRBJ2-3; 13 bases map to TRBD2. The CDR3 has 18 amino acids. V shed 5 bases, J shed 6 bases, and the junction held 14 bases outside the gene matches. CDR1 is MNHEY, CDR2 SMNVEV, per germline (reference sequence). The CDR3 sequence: CASSVFGLAGVGRDTQYF. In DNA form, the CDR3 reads TGTGCCAGCAGTGTATTCGGACTAGCGGGAGTCGGCCGGGATACGCAGTATTTT.

The CDR3, as DNA: TGTGCCAGCAGTGGGGCAGTTGAAGCTTTCTTT. As protein: CASSGAVEAFF. J is TRBJ1-1 and V is TRBV2, with D unclear. Trimming pared 4 bases from V and 7 bases from J, leaving 7 bases between. The CDR3 extends over 11 amino acids. Per germline, CDR1 SNHLY and CDR2 FYNNEI.

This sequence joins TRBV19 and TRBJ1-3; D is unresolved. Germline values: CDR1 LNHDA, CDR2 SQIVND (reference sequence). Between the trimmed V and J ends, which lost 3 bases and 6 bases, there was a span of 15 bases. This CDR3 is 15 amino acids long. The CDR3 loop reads CASSILGIQENTIYF. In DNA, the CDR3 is TGTGCCAGTAGTATTCTGGGGATTCAAGAAAACACCATATATTTT.

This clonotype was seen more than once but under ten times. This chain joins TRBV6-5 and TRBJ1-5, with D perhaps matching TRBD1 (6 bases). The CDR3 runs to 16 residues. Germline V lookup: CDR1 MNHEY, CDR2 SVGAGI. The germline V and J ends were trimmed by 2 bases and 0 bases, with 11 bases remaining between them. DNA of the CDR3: TGTGCCAGCAGTTACGATTGGACAGATAGCAATCAGCCCCAGCATTTT. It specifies CASSYDWTDSNQPQHF.

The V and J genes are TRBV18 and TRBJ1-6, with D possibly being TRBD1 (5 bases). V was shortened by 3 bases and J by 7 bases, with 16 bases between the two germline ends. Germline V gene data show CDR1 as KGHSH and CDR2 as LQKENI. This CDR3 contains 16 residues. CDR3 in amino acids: CASSPRGQGANSPLHF. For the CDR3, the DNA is TGTGCCAGCTCACCCCGAGGGCAGGGCGCGAATTCACCCCTCCACTTT.

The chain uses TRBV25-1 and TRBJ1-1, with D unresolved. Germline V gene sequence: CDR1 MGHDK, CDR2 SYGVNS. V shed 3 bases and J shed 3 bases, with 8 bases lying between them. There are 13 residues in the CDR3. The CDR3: CASSERRDTEAFF. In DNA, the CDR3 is TGTGCCAGCAGTGAGAGGCGGGACACTGAAGCTTTCTTT.

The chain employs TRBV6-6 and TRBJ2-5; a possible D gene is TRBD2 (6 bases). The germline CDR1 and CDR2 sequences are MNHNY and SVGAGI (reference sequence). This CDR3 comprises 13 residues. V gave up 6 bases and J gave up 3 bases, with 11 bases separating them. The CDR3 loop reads CASRYRREETQYF. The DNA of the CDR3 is TGTGCCAGCAGGTACAGGAGGGAAGAGACCCAGTACTTC.